A single sample gave rise to the 26 T cell receptor beta chains below, sequenced in a study of control samples from healthy donors and cancer patients. Sequencing used immunoSEQ multiplex PCR; TCRdb keeps in-frame clones, though not all of them. Among approximately 110,000 clones listed, approximately 90% were seen once. Material for sequencing was blood. The receptors were gathered from a woman between 45 and 65 years old in good health.

The chain couples TRBV30 to TRBJ2-3; no clear D. Trimming left V 1 base short and J 9 bases short, with 11 bases between. The CDR3 contains 12 residues. The germline V gene encodes CDR1 GTSNPN and CDR2 SVGIG (reference sequence). The CDR3 DNA reads TGTGCCTGGAGTGACAGACCAAGCACGCAGTATTTT. Amino acids: CAWSDRPSTQYF.

This rearrangement joins TRBV20-1 to TRBJ1-2; D is unclear. The ends were cut back, 8 bases at V and 8 bases at J, with 12 bases in the middle. CDR1 DFQATT and CDR2 SNEGSKA come from the germline V gene (reference sequence). This CDR3 contains 10 residues. This CDR3 is CSPTLGGYTF. CDR3 DNA: TGCAGTCCGACACTGGGAGGCTACACCTTC.

The rearrangement links TRBV18 to TRBJ2-2; D not certain. Per germline, CDR1 KGHSH and CDR2 LQKENI. The CDR3 totals 13 residues. Trimming took off 0 bases at V and 7 bases at J, with 6 bases between the two ends. The CDR3 DNA is TGTGCCAGCTCACCACCTAAGAGCGGGGAGCTGTTTTTT. Residues: CASSPPKSGELFF.

Note on this clone: Sequence at one end of the junction differs from germline and may be a read error. The chain carries TRBV5-1 and TRBJ1-1; TRBD1 matches at 7 bases. Germline V gives CDR1 SGHRS, CDR2 YFSETQ. The CDR3 extends over 15 amino acids. The chain's CDR3 is CASSTGQAMNTEAFF. CDR3 coding DNA: TGCGCCAGCAGCACAGGACAGGCGATGAATACTGAAGCTTTCTTT.

This clone was detected only once. This chain uses TRBV7-8 with TRBJ2-1; TRBD2 matches 14 bases. The CDR3 contains 16 residues. J gave up 8 bases and V 2 bases, and 5 bases lay outside the gene matches. CDR1 is SGHVS and CDR2 is FQNEAQ in the germline V gene. The CDR3, as DNA: TGTGCCAGCAGCTTATTGACTAGCGGGGGGGCTCATGAGCAGTTCTTC. As protein: CASSLLTSGGAHEQFF. Filled out from reference TRBV7-8 and TRBJ2-1, the complete variable domain reads GAGVSQSPRYKVAKRGQDVALRCDPISGHVSLFWYQQALGQGPEFLTYFQNEAQLDKSGLPSDRFFAERPEGSVSTLKIQRTQQEDSAVYLCASSLLTSGGAHEQFFGPGTRLTVL.

The gene calls are TRBV7-3 and TRBJ2-3; TRBD2 agrees at 7 bases. J lost 0 bases, V lost 5 bases, and 8 bases had no gene match. CDR1 is SGHTA, CDR2 FQGTGA, per germline. The CDR3 is made up of 16 amino acids. The CDR3 is CASSPAGLTSTDTQYF. The CDR3 nucleotides read TGTGCCAGCAGCCCAGCGGGACTTACAAGCACAGATACGCAGTATTTT.

The rearrangement joins TRBV18 to TRBJ2-1, with D possibly being TRBD1 or TRBD2 (7 bases each). CDR1 KGHSH and CDR2 LQKENI come from the germline V gene. Trimming stripped 2 bases from V and 3 bases from J, with 14 bases between. This CDR3 region has 16 residues. CDR3 in amino acids: CASSPTAGGDYNEQFF. DNA of the CDR3: TGTGCCAGCTCACCAACTGCAGGGGGGGACTACAATGAGCAGTTCTTC.

V is TRBV10-3 and J is TRBJ1-1; D remains unclear. The length of the CDR3 is 11 residues. The V gene lost 6 bases and the J gene lost 2 bases, with 4 bases spanning the gap. Germline V gene sequence: CDR1 ENHRY, CDR2 SYGVKD. The CDR3 DNA follows: TGTGCCATCAGGTCCAACACTGAAGCTTTCTTT. It translates to CAIRSNTEAFF.

V gene TRBV7-8 combines with J gene TRBJ2-1; D might be TRBD1 (5 bases). V lost 5 bases, J lost 6 bases, and 11 bases lay in between. CDR1 and CDR2 (germline): SGHVS, FQNEAQ. The CDR3 totals 13 residues. The DNA of the CDR3 is TGTGCCAGCAGCGGGGCGAAACGCAATGAGCAGTTCTTC. Amino acid sequence: CASSGAKRNEQFF.

J is TRBJ1-6 and V is TRBV6-1; D uncertain. The germline V gene has CDR1 MNHNS and CDR2 SASEGT. This CDR3 is built from 13 residues. The V gene lost 1 base and the J gene lost 7 bases, with 5 bases spanning the gap. CDR3 coding DNA: TGTGCCAGCAGTGAAGGGAGGAATTCACCCCTCCACTTT. Amino acids: CASSEGRNSPLHF.

The V and J genes are TRBV28 and TRBJ2-3; 9 bases align to TRBD2. V lost 4 bases and J lost 7; bases outside the gene matches: 12. Per the germline V gene, CDR1 is MDHEN and CDR2 is SYDVKM. CDR3 length: 16 amino acids. In nucleotides, the CDR3 is TGTGCCAGCAGTTCGGACTTAGCGGGAGTAGAGAATACGCAGTATTTT. Its protein is CASSSDLAGVENTQYF.

The CDR3 DNA reads TGTGCCAGCAGCTTAAGCCACAGGGGCTCTGGGGCCAACGTCCTGACTTTC. This gives the protein CASSLSHRGSGANVLTF. The gene calls are TRBV7-3 and TRBJ2-6; 7 bases are shared with TRBD1. CDR3 length: 17 amino acids. V shed 1 base, J shed 0 bases, and the junction held 3 bases outside the gene matches. Germline CDR1 is SGHTA and CDR2 is FQGTGA.

The chain couples TRBV6-1 to TRBJ1-1; tentative D call: TRBD1 (5 bases). With 3 bases removed from V and 6 bases from J, the gap between germline ends came to 8 bases. This CDR3 contains 12 residues. The germline V gene encodes CDR1 MNHNS and CDR2 SASEGT. The CDR3 reads CASSDRVAEAFF. Here the CDR3 DNA reads TGTGCCAGCAGTGACAGGGTTGCTGAAGCTTTCTTT.

The chain is built from TRBV9 and TRBJ2-3; 8 positions match TRBD2. The CDR3 contains 16 residues. V trimming: 4 bases; J trimming: 1 base; junction bases outside the gene matches: 8. CDR1 SGDLS and CDR2 YYNGEE come from the germline V gene. CDR3 sequence: CASSPLDGGGTDTQYF. The CDR3 DNA reads TGTGCCAGCAGCCCCCTCGACGGGGGGGGCACAGATACGCAGTATTTT.

This clone was observed a few times. V usage is TRBV6-1 and J usage is TRBJ2-1, with D unresolved. Trimming cost V 3 bases and J 9 bases, with 9 bases left between them. CDR1 is MNHNS and CDR2 is SASEGT in the germline V gene. CDR3 length equals 12 residues. CDR3 DNA: TGTGCCAGCAGTGATTCCCTCACTGAGCAGTTCTTC. It specifies CASSDSLTEQFF.

CDR3 region: CASSPPGSQNTEAFF. For the CDR3, the DNA is TGTGCCAGCAGCCCACCGGGCAGCCAGAACACTGAAGCTTTCTTT. The chain combines TRBV7-9 with TRBJ1-1; D is unclear. Trimming pared 5 bases from V and 1 base from J, leaving 14 bases between. CDR1 and CDR2 (germline): SEHNR, FQNEAQ (reference sequence). The CDR3 is made up of 15 amino acids.

The V gene is TRBV30, the J gene TRBJ1-6; a weak D match, TRBD1 (6 bases). Germline loops: CDR1 GTSNPN, CDR2 SVGIG (reference sequence). The CDR3 totals 15 residues. The V gene lost 0 bases and the J gene lost 9 bases, with 15 bases spanning the gap. CDR3 residues: CAWSVTGFGGSPLHF. CDR3 nucleotide sequence: TGTGCCTGGAGTGTAACAGGGTTTGGGGGTTCACCCCTCCACTTT.

The chain combines TRBV27 with TRBJ2-2, with TRBD2 identical over 7 bases. From germline, CDR1 is MNHEY and CDR2 SMNVEV (reference sequence). V trimming: 5 bases; J trimming: 4 bases; junction bases outside the gene matches: 7. The CDR3 runs 15 residues. The CDR3 DNA reads TGTGCCAGCAGTAACATCGGGACTATCACCGGGGAGCTGTTTTTT. It yields the protein CASSNIGTITGELFF.

This clone has more than one count but fewer than ten. This rearrangement joins TRBV10-3 to TRBJ2-7; D remains unclear. CDR1 and CDR2 (germline): ENHRY, SYGVKD. Deletions cut 4 bases from V and 7 bases from J, with 8 bases between. The length of the CDR3 is 11 residues. CDR3 sequence reads: CAISVVLEQYV. The CDR3 coding sequence is TGTGCCATCAGTGTAGTCCTGGAGCAGTACGTC.

This chain links TRBV19 with TRBJ1-5, with unresolved D. Germline CDR1 is LNHDA and CDR2 is SQIVND (reference sequence). The V gene lost 1 base and the J gene lost 7 bases, with 14 bases spanning the gap. The CDR3 is 15 residues long. The CDR3 here is CASSIGPGVGQPQHF. CDR3 DNA sequence: TGTGCCAGTAGTATAGGGCCGGGAGTTGGACAGCCCCAGCATTTT.

The V and J genes are TRBV29-1 and TRBJ2-1; 8 bases are shared with TRBD2. Germline lookup yields CDR1 SQVTM and CDR2 ANQGSEA. CDR3 length equals 16 residues. Unmatched junction bases numbered 11, after V lost 2 bases and J lost 5 bases. CDR3 loop: CSVEMASGPLHNEQFF. DNA of the CDR3: TGCAGCGTTGAAATGGCTAGCGGGCCTCTACACAATGAGCAGTTCTTC.

This clone was observed a single time. The chain couples TRBV27 to TRBJ2-2; 8 bases are a match to TRBD1. The CDR3 is 14 amino acids. CDR1 MNHEY and CDR2 SMNVEV come from the germline V gene (reference sequence). With 6 bases clipped from V and 5 bases from J, the junction kept 5 bases outside the gene matches. CDR3 DNA: TGTGCCAGCAGGCCAGGGGGCAGTACCGGGGAGCTGTTTTTT. This gives the protein CASRPGGSTGELFF.

The chain links TRBV6-6 to TRBJ2-5; tentative D call: TRBD1 (6 bases). CDR1 and CDR2 (germline): MNHNY, SVGAGI (reference sequence). Trimming removed 2 bases at V and 5 bases at J, with 12 bases between. This CDR3 contains 14 residues. CDR3 in amino acids: CASSYLLGAETQYF. The DNA of the CDR3 is TGTGCCAGCAGTTACCTCCTGGGGGCTGAGACCCAGTACTTC.

This sequence joins TRBV7-3 and TRBJ2-1, with D hard to call. This CDR3 region has 13 residues. Germline assignment: CDR1 SGHTA and CDR2 FQGTGA. Trimming removed 4 bases at V and 11 bases at J, with 15 bases between. CDR3 amino acids: CASSSRSNPKQFF. The DNA of the CDR3 is TGTGCCAGCAGCTCAAGATCAAATCCGAAGCAGTTCTTC.

The V and J genes are TRBV9 and TRBJ2-1; 12 nucleotides line up with TRBD2. This CDR3 contains 17 residues. Germline trimming cut 0 bases from V and 11 bases from J; bases unmatched to any gene: 12. Germline-derived CDR1 and CDR2 are SGDLS and YYNGEE. Written as DNA, the CDR3 is TGTGCCAGCAGCGTAGCTAGCGGGGGGGCCTATCCAGAAAAGCAGTTCTTC. It encodes CASSVASGGAYPEKQFF.

The chain links TRBV6-5 to TRBJ1-2, with D unresolved. Trimming took 3 bases from V and 4 from J, leaving 12 bases between them. Germline V lookup: CDR1 MNHEY, CDR2 SVGAGI. The CDR3 has 14 amino acids. As DNA, the CDR3 is TGTGCCAGCAGTTATAGGGAGACCTTCTATGGCTACACCTTC. Translation: CASSYRETFYGYTF.